This T cell receptor beta chain was recovered during a study of cytomegalovirus exposure and HLA in healthy donors. The PCR made use of 60 Vbeta and 13 Jbeta primers. Assay: immunoSEQ multiplex PCR; the TCRdb copy retains only in-frame clones and omits some. Seen here are fewer than 200,000 clones, roughly 80% observed once, and the top ten hold more than 4%. Germline V gene sequence: CDR1 MNHNS, CDR2 SASEGT. CDR3 length: 15 residues. J lost 1 base, V lost 1 base, and 2 bases had no gene match. The J gene is TRBJ1-1, the V gene TRBV6-1; 8 nucleotides align to TRBD1. Input material: PBMCs. This TCR derives from a man aged 35 to 55 in good health and CMV-seronegative. The CDR3 sequence is CASSEEGTGNTEAFF. CDR3 in DNA: TGTGCCAGCAGTGAAGAGGGGACAGGGAACACTGAAGCTTTCTTT.